Reported below is one T cell receptor beta chain. Its antigen is unknown. Germline CDR1 is LGHNA and CDR2 is YSLEER. The V end was cut by 4 bases, the J end by 8 bases, with 17 bases between. The CDR3 has 15 amino acids. The data derive from a study of graft-versus-host responses after intestinal transplantation. The method was immunoSEQ multiplex PCR; TCRdb's version includes in-frame clones alone and lacks a portion of them. The sample carries about 47,000 clones, 85% to 95% recorded once. This chain joins TRBV4-3 and TRBJ1-4; the D is unclear. The sample was unstimulated CD8+ T cells sorted from spleen or lymph node cells, taken before transplant. The clonotype originates from a human donor who was the organ donor for an intestinal transplant. CDR3 nucleotides: TGCGCCAGCAGCCCCGGGCGGGGATCTGGCGAAAAACTGTTTTTT. It translates to CASSPGRGSGEKLFF.